These 17 T cell receptor beta chains were sequenced from one sample in a study of identical twins. MiXCR, applied by TCRdb to the 5' RACE reads, yields one record per CDR3 protein. The sample records 1,800,000 or so distinct CDR3 sequences, around 33% being singletons. The specimen was cord blood. The source of these receptors is a newborn girl in good health.

This clonotype was seen more than once but under ten times. The chain links TRBV27 to TRBJ2-3; TRBD2 matches 7 bases. CDR1 and CDR2 (germline): MNHEY, SMNVEV (reference sequence). The CDR3 sequence is 17 residues long. J was trimmed by 0 bases and V by 4 bases; bases with no gene match: 10. The CDR3 region is CASSSERAGLSTDTQYF. The CDR3 DNA sequence: TGTGCCAGCAGTTCCGAAAGAGCGGGGCTTAGCACAGATACGCAGTATTTT.

V usage is TRBV10-3 and J usage is TRBJ2-5; tentatively, D is TRBD1 (6 bases). The CDR3 length is 14 residues. Trimming removed 4 bases at V and 1 base at J, with 10 bases between. From germline, CDR1 is ENHRY and CDR2 SYGVKD. The CDR3 DNA reads as TGTGCCATCAGTGGGACAGCTTTCCAAGAGACCCAGTACTTC. This gives the protein CAISGTAFQETQYF.

The sample holds a few counts of this clonotype. The rearrangement links TRBV7-2 to TRBJ1-5; tentative D call: TRBD1 (5 bases). The CDR3 totals 15 residues. V lost 4 bases, J lost 0 bases, and 10 bases lay in between. The germline V gene encodes CDR1 SGHTA and CDR2 FQGNSA. The CDR3 DNA is TGTGCCAGCAGCTACGCGGGGCATAGCAATCAGCCCCAGCATTTT. Protein sequence: CASSYAGHSNQPQHF.

V is TRBV20-1 and J is TRBJ2-7; 10 bases match TRBD2. The DNA end lines up better with TRBJ2-5; the J call may be wrong. The CDR3 is 17 amino acids. The germline V gene encodes CDR1 DFQATT and CDR2 SNEGSKA (reference sequence). The CDR3 nucleotides read TGCAGTGCTAGAGGTAGCGGGGGGCCACATCTCCCAGAGACCCAGTACTTC. Its translation is CSARGSGGPHLPETQYF.

A note on this clonotype: A read error may explain this, as a much larger clone is one base away. J is TRBJ2-5 and V is TRBV5-1; unclear D gene. The CDR3 consists of 13 residues. Germline V lookup: CDR1 SGHRS, CDR2 YFSETQ. The CDR3 here is CTSSLLQQETQYF. CDR3 coding DNA: TGCACCAGCAGCTTACTACAACAAGAGACCCAGTACTTC.

This clonotype showed up just a few times. The rearrangement uses TRBV6-1 and TRBJ1-2; D gene uncertain. Per the germline V gene, CDR1 is MNHNS and CDR2 is SASEGT. This CDR3 has 14 amino acids. The V end was cut by 2 bases, the J end by 4 bases, with 11 bases between. CDR3 sequence (DNA): TGTGCCAGCAGTGAACGGCGCACCTTCTATGGCTACACCTTC. Translation gives CASSERRTFYGYTF.

CDR3 amino acids: CASSQDSSGGGLGDTQYF. The DNA for the CDR3 is TGCGCCAGCAGCCAAGATTCGAGCGGGGGGGGCCTTGGGGATACGCAGTATTTT. The V call is TRBV4-1, the J call TRBJ2-3, with 10 nucleotides matching TRBD2. The CDR3 totals 18 residues. CDR1 is MGHRA, CDR2 YSYEKL, per germline. The ends lost 0 bases at V and 6 bases at J; junction bases unmatched: 12.

This clonotype was observed a handful of times. V usage is TRBV7-4 and J usage is TRBJ1-2, with 7 nucleotides matching TRBD1. V gave up 1 base and J gave up 0 bases; unmatched junction bases: 8. The CDR3 has 17 residues. CDR1 and CDR2 (germline): SGHVT, SQSDAQ. For the CDR3, the DNA is TGTGCCAGCAGCTTAGAGGGCAGGGGGACCTCTAACTATGGCTACACCTTC. It translates to CASSLEGRGTSNYGYTF.

The chain links TRBV20-1 to TRBJ1-4; the D gene is possibly TRBD1 (5 bases). V lost 0 bases and J 2 bases, leaving 10 bases between the germline ends. Germline CDR1 DFQATT, CDR2 SNEGSKA (reference sequence). This CDR3 has 15 residues. CDR3 DNA sequence: TGCAGTGCTAGAGAGGGGGTTAGTACTAATGAAAAACTGTTTTTT. This codes for CSAREGVSTNEKLFF.

The chain uses TRBV6-1 and TRBJ1-2; D may be TRBD1 (5 bases). Trimming took off 7 bases at V and 2 bases at J, with 17 bases between the two ends. This CDR3 spans 15 amino acids. The germline gives CDR1 MNHNS, CDR2 SASEGT. The CDR3: CASNPMPRGNYGYTF. The DNA of the CDR3 is TGTGCCAGCAACCCTATGCCTCGGGGGAACTATGGCTACACCTTC.

The chain has TRBV27 and TRBJ1-2, with D perhaps matching TRBD1 (6 bases). Trimming took 6 bases from V and 8 from J, leaving 19 bases between them. Germline V CDR1 and CDR2: MNHEY, SMNVEV (reference sequence). The CDR3 has 14 residues. CDR3 residues: CASRTESQGSGYTF. The DNA for the CDR3 is TGTGCCAGCAGGACGGAGAGCCAGGGGTCAGGCTACACCTTC.

The chain carries TRBV20-1 and TRBJ2-1, with 8 bases that match TRBD2. Germline CDR1 reads DFQATT; CDR2 reads SNEGSKA (reference sequence). Losses at the gene ends were 6 bases for V and 2 bases for J; bases not matched to a gene: 3. This CDR3 contains 13 residues. DNA for the CDR3: TGCAGTGCCTACGGGAGGGCCTACAATGAGCAGTTCTTC. This sequence encodes CSAYGRAYNEQFF.

The rearrangement links TRBV25-1 to TRBJ2-6, with 8 bases lining up with TRBD2. After removal of 4 bases from V and 1 base from J, the junction contained 6 bases not matched to a gene. CDR1 and CDR2 (germline): MGHDK, SYGVNS. CDR3 length: 17 amino acids. Written as DNA, the CDR3 is TGTGCCAGCAGTGTCGTAGCGGGGCGGTCTGGGGCCAACGTCCTGACTTTC. Translating it yields CASSVVAGRSGANVLTF.

The chain uses TRBV4-2 and TRBJ1-3; 9 bases align to TRBD1. CDR3 length: 15 residues. Germline CDR1 is LGHNA and CDR2 is YNFKEQ. V lost 1 base and J lost 8; bases outside the gene matches: 6. The DNA of the CDR3 is TGTGCCAGCAGCCAAGCCGGGACAGGGAGGGACACCATATATTTT. This sequence encodes CASSQAGTGRDTIYF.

This chain joins TRBV11-1 and TRBJ1-1, with 10 positions matching TRBD1. The CDR3 consists of 14 residues. Germline lookup yields CDR1 SGHAT and CDR2 FQDESV (reference sequence). J gave up 7 bases and V 6 bases, and 8 bases lay outside the gene matches. The CDR3 here is CASRQTGGRLEAFF. The CDR3 DNA reads as TGTGCCAGCAGACAGACAGGGGGCCGTCTTGAAGCTTTCTTT.

The rearrangement joins TRBV7-9 to TRBJ1-3; D unclear. The V end lost 3 bases, the J end lost 4 bases, and 16 bases lay between the germline ends. The CDR3 is 16 amino acids. Per the germline V gene, CDR1 is SEHNR and CDR2 is FQNEAQ (reference sequence). The CDR3 DNA reads as TGTGCCAGCAGCTTGTGGGAACTTGTCGGCGGAAACACCATATATTTT. As protein: CASSLWELVGGNTIYF. The full variable domain, with the rest looked up from reference TRBV7-9 and TRBJ1-3, is DTGVSQNPRHKITKRGQNVTFRCDPISEHNRLYWYRQTLGQGPEFLTYFQNEAQLEKSRLLSDRFSAERPKGSFSTLEIQRTEQGDSAMYLCASSLWELVGGNTIYFGEGSWLTVV.

This chain uses TRBV6-6 with TRBJ2-1; TRBD1 matches at 10 bases. Losses at the gene ends were 4 bases for V and 6 bases for J; bases not matched to a gene: 6. The CDR3 spans 15 residues. From germline, CDR1 is MNHNY and CDR2 SVGAGI (reference sequence). CDR3: CASSSTGTGVNEQFF. The CDR3 DNA sequence: TGTGCCAGCAGTTCCACCGGGACAGGGGTCAATGAGCAGTTCTTC.